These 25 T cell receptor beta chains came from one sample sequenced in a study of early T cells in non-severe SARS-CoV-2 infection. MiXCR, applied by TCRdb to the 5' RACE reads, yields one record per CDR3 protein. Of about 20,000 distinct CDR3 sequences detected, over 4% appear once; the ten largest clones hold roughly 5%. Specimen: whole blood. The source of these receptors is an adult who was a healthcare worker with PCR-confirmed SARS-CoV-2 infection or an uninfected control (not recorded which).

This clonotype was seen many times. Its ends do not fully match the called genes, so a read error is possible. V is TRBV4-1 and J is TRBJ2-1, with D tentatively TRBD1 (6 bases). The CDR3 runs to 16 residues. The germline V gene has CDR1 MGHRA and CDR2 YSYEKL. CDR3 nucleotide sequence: TGCGCCAGCAGCCAAGTTCTAGGGACACGGCCCAATGAGCAGTCCTTC. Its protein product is CASSQVLGTRPNEQSF.

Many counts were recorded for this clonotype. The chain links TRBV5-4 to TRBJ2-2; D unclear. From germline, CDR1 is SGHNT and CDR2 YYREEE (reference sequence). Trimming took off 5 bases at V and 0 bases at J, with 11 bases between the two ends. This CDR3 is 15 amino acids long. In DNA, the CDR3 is TGTGCCAGCAGTCCTGACGGCACGAACACCGGGGAGCTGTTTTTT. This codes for CASSPDGTNTGELFF. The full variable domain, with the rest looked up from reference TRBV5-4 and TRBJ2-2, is ETGVTQSPTHLIKTRGQQVTLRCSSQSGHNTVSWYQQALGQGPQFIFQYYREEENGRGNFPPRFSGLQFPNYSSELNVNALELDDSALYLCASSPDGTNTGELFFGEGSRLTVL.

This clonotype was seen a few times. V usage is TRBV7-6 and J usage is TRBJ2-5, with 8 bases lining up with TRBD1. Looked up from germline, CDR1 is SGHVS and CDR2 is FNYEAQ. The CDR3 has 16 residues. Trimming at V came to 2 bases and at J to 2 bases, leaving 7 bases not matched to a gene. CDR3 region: CASSLRTGRAQETQYF. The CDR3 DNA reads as TGTGCCAGCAGCTTAAGGACAGGGAGAGCACAAGAGACCCAGTACTTC. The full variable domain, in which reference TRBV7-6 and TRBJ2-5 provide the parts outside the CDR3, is GAGVSQSPRYKVTKRGQDVALRCDPISGHVSLYWYRQALGQGPEFLTYFNYEAQQDKSGLPNDRFSAERPEGSISTLTIQRTEQRDSAMYRCASSLRTGRAQETQYFGPGTRLLVL.

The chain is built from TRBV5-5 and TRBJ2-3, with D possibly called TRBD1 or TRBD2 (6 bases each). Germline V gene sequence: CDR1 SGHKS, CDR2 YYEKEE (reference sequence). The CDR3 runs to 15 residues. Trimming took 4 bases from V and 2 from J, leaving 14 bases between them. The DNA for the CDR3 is TGTGCCAGCAGCGGGGGCGGGATTTACACAGATACGCAGTATTTT. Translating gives CASSGGGIYTDTQYF.

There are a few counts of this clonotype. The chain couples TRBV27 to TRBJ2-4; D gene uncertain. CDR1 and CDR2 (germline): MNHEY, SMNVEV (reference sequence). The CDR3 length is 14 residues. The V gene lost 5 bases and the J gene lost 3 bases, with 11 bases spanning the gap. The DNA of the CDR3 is TGTGCCAGCAGTACCTTTAGTGGCAAAAACATTCAGTACTTC. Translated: CASSTFSGKNIQYF.

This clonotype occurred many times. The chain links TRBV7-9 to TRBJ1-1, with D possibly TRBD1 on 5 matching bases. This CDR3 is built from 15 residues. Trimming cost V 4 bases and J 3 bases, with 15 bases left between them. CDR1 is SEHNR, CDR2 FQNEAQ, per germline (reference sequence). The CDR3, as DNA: TGTGCCAGCAGCTCCCCCCCAGGGTTAGACACTGAAGCTTTCTTT. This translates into CASSSPPGLDTEAFF.

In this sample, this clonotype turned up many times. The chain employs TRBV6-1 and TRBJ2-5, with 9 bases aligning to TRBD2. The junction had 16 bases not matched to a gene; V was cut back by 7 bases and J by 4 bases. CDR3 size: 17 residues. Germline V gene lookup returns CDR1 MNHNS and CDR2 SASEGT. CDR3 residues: CASTEGESGRNRETQYF. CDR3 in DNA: TGTGCCAGCACCGAGGGGGAAAGCGGGAGGAATCGAGAGACCCAGTACTTC.

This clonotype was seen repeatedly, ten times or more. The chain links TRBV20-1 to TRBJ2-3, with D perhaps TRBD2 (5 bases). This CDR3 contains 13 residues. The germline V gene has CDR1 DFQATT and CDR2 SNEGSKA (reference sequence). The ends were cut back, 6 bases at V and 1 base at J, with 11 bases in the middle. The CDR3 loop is CSAEALGTDTQYF. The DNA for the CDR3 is TGCAGTGCGGAGGCGCTTGGCACAGATACGCAGTATTTT.

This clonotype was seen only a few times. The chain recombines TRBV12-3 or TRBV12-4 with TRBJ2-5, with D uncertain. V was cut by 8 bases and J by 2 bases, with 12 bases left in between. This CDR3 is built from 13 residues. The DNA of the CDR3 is TGTGCCAGCGGACCGTCGGCGCAAGAGACCCAGTACTTC. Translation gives CASGPSAQETQYF.

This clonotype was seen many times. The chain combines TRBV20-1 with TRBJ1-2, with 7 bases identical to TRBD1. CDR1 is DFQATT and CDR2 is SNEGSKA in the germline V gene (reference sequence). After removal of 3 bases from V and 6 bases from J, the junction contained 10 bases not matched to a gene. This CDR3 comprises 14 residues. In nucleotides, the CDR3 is TGCAGTGCTAGGGGAGACAGGGAATCCGATGGCTACACCTTC. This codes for CSARGDRESDGYTF.

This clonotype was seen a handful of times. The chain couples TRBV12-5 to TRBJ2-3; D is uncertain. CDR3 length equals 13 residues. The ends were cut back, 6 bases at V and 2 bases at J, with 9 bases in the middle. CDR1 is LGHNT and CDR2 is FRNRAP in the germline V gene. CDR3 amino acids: CASGPQTTDTQYF. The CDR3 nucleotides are TGTGCTAGTGGCCCTCAAACCACAGATACGCAGTATTTT.

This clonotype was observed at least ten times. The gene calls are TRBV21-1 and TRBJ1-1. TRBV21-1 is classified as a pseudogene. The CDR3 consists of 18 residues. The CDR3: CASSKLVMWGHRITEAFF. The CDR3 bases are TGTGCCAGCAGCAAATTAGTAATGTGGGGTCATCGGATCACTGAAGCTTTCTTT.

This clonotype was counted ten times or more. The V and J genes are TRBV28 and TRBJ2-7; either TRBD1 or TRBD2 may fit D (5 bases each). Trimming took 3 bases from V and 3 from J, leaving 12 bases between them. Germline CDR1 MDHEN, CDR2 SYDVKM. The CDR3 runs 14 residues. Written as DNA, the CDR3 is TGTGCCAGCAGTTTGGGACCCGCCCACTACGAGCAGTACTTC. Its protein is CASSLGPAHYEQYF. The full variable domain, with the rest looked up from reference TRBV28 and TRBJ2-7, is DVKVTQSSRYLVKRTGEKVFLECVQDMDHENMFWYRQDPGLGLRLIYFSYDVKMKEKGDIPEGYSVSREKKERFSLILESASTNQTSMYLCASSLGPAHYEQYFGPGTRLTVT.

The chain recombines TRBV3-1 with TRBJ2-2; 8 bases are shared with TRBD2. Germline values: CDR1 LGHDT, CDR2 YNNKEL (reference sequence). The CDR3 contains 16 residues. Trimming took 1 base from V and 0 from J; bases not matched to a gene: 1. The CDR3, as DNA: TGTGCCAGCAGCCAAGCGGGACTAGCGAACACCGGGGAGCTGTTTTTT. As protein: CASSQAGLANTGELFF. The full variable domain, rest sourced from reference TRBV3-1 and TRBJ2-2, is DTAVSQTPKYLVTQMGNDKSIKCEQNLGHDTMYWYKQDSKKFLKIMFSYNNKELIINETVPNRFSPKSPDKAHLNLHINSLELGDSAVYFCASSQAGLANTGELFFGEGSRLTVL.

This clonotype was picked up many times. CDR3 DNA sequence: TGTGCCAGCAGCTTATTCGTGGGAGGAGATACGCAGTATTTT. This translates into CASSLFVGGDTQYF. This rearrangement joins TRBV7-2 to TRBJ2-3; D is possibly TRBD2 (6 bases). V was trimmed by 2 bases and J by 5 bases, leaving 11 bases between them. Germline values: CDR1 SGHTA, CDR2 FQGNSA. This CDR3 spans 14 amino acids.

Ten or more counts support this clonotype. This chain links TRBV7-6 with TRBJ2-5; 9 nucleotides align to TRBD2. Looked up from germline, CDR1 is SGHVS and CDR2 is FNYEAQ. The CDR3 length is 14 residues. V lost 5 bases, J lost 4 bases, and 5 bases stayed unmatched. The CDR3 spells CASSPNSGGETQYF. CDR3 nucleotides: TGTGCCAGCAGCCCTAATAGCGGGGGAGAGACCCAGTACTTC.

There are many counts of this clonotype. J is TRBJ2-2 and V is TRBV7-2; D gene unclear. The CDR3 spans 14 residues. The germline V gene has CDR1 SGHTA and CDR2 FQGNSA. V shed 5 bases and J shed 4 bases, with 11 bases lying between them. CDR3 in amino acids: CASSPWTGTGELFF. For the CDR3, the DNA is TGTGCCAGCAGCCCATGGACGGGCACCGGGGAGCTGTTTTTT.

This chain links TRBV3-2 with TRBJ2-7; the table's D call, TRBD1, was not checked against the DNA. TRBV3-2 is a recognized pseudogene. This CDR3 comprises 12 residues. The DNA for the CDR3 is TGTGCCAGCAGCAAGACAGGTTACGAGCAGTACTTC. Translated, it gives CASSKTGYEQYF.

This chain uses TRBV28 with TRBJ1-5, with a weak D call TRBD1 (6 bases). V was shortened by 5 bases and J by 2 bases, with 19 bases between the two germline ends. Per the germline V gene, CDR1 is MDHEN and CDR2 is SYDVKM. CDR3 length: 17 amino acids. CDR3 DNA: TGTGCCAGCAGTGCGACAGGTGACCCCTGGGGCAATCAGCCCCAGCATTTT. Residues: CASSATGDPWGNQPQHF.

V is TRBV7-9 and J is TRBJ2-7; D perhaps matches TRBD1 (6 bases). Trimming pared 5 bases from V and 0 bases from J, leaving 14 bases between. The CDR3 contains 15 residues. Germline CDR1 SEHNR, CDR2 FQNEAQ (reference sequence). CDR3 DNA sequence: TGTGCCAGCAGCGGACGTAGCAGGGGCTCCTACGAGCAGTACTTC. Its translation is CASSGRSRGSYEQYF.

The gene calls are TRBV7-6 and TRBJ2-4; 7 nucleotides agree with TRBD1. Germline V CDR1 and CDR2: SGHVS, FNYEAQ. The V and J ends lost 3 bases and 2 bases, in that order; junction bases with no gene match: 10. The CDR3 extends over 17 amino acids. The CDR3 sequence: CASSFGHRGDTKNIQYF. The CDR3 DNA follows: TGTGCCAGCAGCTTTGGACACAGGGGCGACACCAAAAACATTCAGTACTTC. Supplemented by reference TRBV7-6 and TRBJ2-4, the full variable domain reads GAGVSQSPRYKVTKRGQDVALRCDPISGHVSLYWYRQALGQGPEFLTYFNYEAQQDKSGLPNDRFSAERPEGSISTLTIQRTEQRDSAMYRCASSFGHRGDTKNIQYFGAGTRLSVL.

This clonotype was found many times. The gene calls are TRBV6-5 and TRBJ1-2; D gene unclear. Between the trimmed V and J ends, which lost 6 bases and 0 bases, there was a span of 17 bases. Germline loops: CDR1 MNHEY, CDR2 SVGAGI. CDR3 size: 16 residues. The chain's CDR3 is CASSPGERTSNYGYTF. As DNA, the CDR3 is TGTGCCAGCAGCCCCGGGGAGCGCACTTCTAACTATGGCTACACCTTC.

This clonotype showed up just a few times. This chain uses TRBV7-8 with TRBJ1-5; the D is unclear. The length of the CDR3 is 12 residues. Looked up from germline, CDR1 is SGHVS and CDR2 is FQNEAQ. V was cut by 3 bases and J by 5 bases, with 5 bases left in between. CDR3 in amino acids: CASSFWDQPQHF. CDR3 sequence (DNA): TGTGCCAGCAGCTTTTGGGATCAGCCCCAGCATTTT.

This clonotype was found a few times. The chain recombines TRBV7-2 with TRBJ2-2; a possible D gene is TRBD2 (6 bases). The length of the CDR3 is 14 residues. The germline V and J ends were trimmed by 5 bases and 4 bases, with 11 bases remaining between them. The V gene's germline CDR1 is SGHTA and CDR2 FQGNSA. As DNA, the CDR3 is TGTGCCAGCAGCGTCGGGAGTGCCACCGGGGAGCTGTTTTTT. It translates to CASSVGSATGELFF.

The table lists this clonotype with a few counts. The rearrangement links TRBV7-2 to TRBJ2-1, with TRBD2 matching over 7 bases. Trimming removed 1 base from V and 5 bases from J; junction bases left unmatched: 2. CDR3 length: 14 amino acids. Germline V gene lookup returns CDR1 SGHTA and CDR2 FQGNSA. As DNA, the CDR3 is TGTGCCAGCAGCTTAGGTGGGACTAACAATGAGCAGTTCTTC. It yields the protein CASSLGGTNNEQFF.